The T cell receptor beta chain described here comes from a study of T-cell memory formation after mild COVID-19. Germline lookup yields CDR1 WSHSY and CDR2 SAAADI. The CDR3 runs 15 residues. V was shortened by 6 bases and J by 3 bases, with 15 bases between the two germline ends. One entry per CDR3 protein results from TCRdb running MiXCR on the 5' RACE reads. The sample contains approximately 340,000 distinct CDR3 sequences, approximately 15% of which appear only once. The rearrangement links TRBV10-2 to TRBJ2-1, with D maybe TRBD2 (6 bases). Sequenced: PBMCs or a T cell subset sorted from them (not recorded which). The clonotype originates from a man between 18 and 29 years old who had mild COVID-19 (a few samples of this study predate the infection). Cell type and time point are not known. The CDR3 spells CASRRTKQDYNEQFF. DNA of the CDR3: TGCGCCAGCAGAAGGACTAAACAAGACTACAATGAGCAGTTCTTC.